Below are 17 T cell receptor beta chains sequenced from a single sample in a study of regulatory and conventional T cells in RAG deficiency. Only in-frame clones appear in the TCRdb table, and some are missing; sequencing was by immunoSEQ multiplex PCR. Here the sample spans around 30,000 clones, about 90% being singletons. This sample was also put to use in a study of regulatory T cells. This second report adds: Primers: 52 TRBV forward and 13 TRBJ reverse.

Sequencing was performed on CD8+ T cells sorted from blood. The receptors were gathered from a human donor in good health.

The chain combines TRBV27 with TRBJ1-5; no clear D. Per germline, CDR1 MNHEY and CDR2 SMNVEV (reference sequence). V was shortened by 2 bases and J by 7 bases, with 12 bases between the two germline ends. This CDR3 contains 14 residues. CDR3 nucleotide sequence: TGTGCCAGCAGTTTAGGAGGGAACGGACAGCCCCAGCATTTT. It yields the protein CASSLGGNGQPQHF.

This chain uses TRBV7-9 with TRBJ2-2; D is possibly TRBD1 (5 bases). This CDR3 contains 18 residues. Germline values: CDR1 SEHNR, CDR2 FQNEAQ (reference sequence). Trimming took 3 bases from V and 0 from J, leaving 17 bases between them. The CDR3 here is CASSFSPTGLSNTGELFF. For the CDR3, the DNA is TGTGCCAGCAGCTTTAGTCCCACAGGCCTCTCGAACACCGGGGAGCTGTTTTTT. Filled out from reference TRBV7-9 and TRBJ2-2, the complete variable domain reads DTGVSQNPRHKITKRGQNVTFRCDPISEHNRLYWYRQTLGQGPEFLTYFQNEAQLEKSRLLSDRFSAERPKGSFSTLEIQRTEQGDSAMYLCASSFSPTGLSNTGELFFGEGSRLTVL.

V usage is TRBV27 and J usage is TRBJ2-7; 9 bases map to TRBD1. V lost 7 bases to trimming and J lost 3 bases; unmatched junction nucleotides: 7. The CDR3 extends over 14 amino acids. CDR1 and CDR2 (germline): MNHEY, SMNVEV (reference sequence). CDR3 amino acids: CASNNGDRDYEQYF. DNA for the CDR3: TGTGCCAGCAACAACGGGGACAGGGACTACGAGCAGTACTTC.

This clone has just one count. The J gene is TRBJ2-3, the V gene TRBV11-2, with a possible D match to TRBD2 (6 bases). The CDR3 sequence is 17 residues long. Germline V lookup: CDR1 SGHAT, CDR2 FQNNGV. V was cut by 0 bases and J by 2 bases, with 15 bases left in between. CDR3 amino acids: CASSLEGGIRDTDTQYF. CDR3 sequence (DNA): TGTGCCAGCAGCTTAGAGGGAGGAATCAGGGACACAGATACGCAGTATTTT. The variable domain in full, with the rest retrieved from reference TRBV11-2 and TRBJ2-3, is EAGVAQSPRYKIIEKRQSVAFWCNPISGHATLYWYQQILGQGPKLLIQFQNNGVVDDSQLPKDRFSAERLKGVDSTLKIQPAKLEDSAVYLCASSLEGGIRDTDTQYFGPGTRLTVL.

This clone appeared a single time. The chain couples TRBV19 to TRBJ1-4; no firm D call. The CDR3 totals 16 residues. The V end was cut by 5 bases, the J end by 0 bases, with 13 bases between. The V gene's germline CDR1 is LNHDA and CDR2 SQIVND (reference sequence). The CDR3 region has the DNA TGTGCCAGTAGTGGGAGCACCCTTTCAACTAATGAAAAACTGTTTTTT. It encodes CASSGSTLSTNEKLFF.

V and J are TRBV6-8 and TRBJ1-4, with no clear D. CDR3 length equals 11 residues. Germline V CDR1 and CDR2: MNHGY, SAAAGT. Trimming stripped 8 bases from V and 8 bases from J, with 9 bases between. The CDR3 is CASGGGEKLFF. The CDR3 DNA sequence: TGTGCCAGCGGTGGAGGGGAAAAACTGTTTTTT.

The chain carries TRBV29-1 and TRBJ2-1; the D is unclear. The CDR3 totals 16 residues. The ends were cut back, 0 bases at V and 5 bases at J, with 17 bases in the middle. Germline V gives CDR1 SQVTM, CDR2 ANQGSEA. CDR3 loop: CSVEDLGGVGHNEQFF. The CDR3 DNA sequence: TGCAGCGTTGAAGATCTGGGTGGGGTAGGGCACAATGAGCAGTTCTTC.

The rearrangement joins TRBV19 to TRBJ1-1; D unclear. CDR3 length: 13 residues. V was clipped by 5 bases and J by 2 bases, with 9 bases between them. Germline values: CDR1 LNHDA, CDR2 SQIVND (reference sequence). Here the CDR3 reads CASSVGFNTEAFF. CDR3 DNA sequence: TGTGCCAGTAGTGTGGGGTTCAACACTGAAGCTTTCTTT.

This clone was picked up one time. Mismatch with germline at one junction end may stem from a read error. The rearrangement links TRBV6-1 to TRBJ2-7, with 10 bases aligning to TRBD1. The germline gives CDR1 MNHNS, CDR2 SASEGT. The CDR3 is 13 amino acids. The CDR3 DNA follows: TGTGCCATCAGTGGGACAGGGGTTAACGAGCAGTACTTC. It codes for CAISGTGVNEQYF.

The rearrangement uses TRBV9 and TRBJ2-5; no definite D call. Per germline, CDR1 SGDLS and CDR2 YYNGEE. The length of the CDR3 is 15 residues. V dropped 0 bases and J dropped 2 bases, with 11 bases sitting between them. CDR3 in amino acids: CASSVDTPLQETQYF. The DNA for the CDR3 is TGTGCCAGCAGCGTAGACACCCCACTTCAAGAGACCCAGTACTTC.

The J gene is TRBJ1-1, the V gene TRBV15; no reliable D call. This CDR3 contains 15 residues. CDR1 and CDR2 from the germline V gene are LNHNV and YYDKDF (reference sequence). The ends were cut back, 4 bases at V and 4 bases at J, with 16 bases in the middle. CDR3: CATSKIRRGSTEAFF. As DNA, the CDR3 is TGTGCCACCAGCAAAATAAGACGGGGAAGCACTGAAGCTTTCTTT.

The chain joins TRBV10-2 to TRBJ2-1, with D perhaps matching TRBD1 (5 bases). The CDR3 extends over 14 amino acids. The V gene's germline CDR1 is WSHSY and CDR2 SAAADI. V was pared by 3 bases and J by 4 bases, with 10 bases between. The CDR3 DNA sequence: TGCGCCAGCAGTGATGGGGCCTATTACAATGAGCAGTTCTTC. Its protein is CASSDGAYYNEQFF.

CDR3 sequence: CASSTGAETQYF. In DNA, the CDR3 is TGTGCCAGCAGCACAGGGGCGGAGACCCAGTACTTC. This chain connects TRBV13 to TRBJ2-5; 7 bases are shared with TRBD1. After removal of 5 bases from V and 5 bases from J, the junction contained 2 bases not matched to a gene. The CDR3 contains 12 residues. Germline assignment: CDR1 PRHDT and CDR2 FYEKMQ (reference sequence). The full variable domain, in which reference TRBV13 and TRBJ2-5 provide the parts outside the CDR3, is AAGVIQSPRHLIKEKRETATLKCYPIPRHDTVYWYQQGPGQDPQFLISFYEKMQSDKGSIPDRFSAQQFSDYHSELNMSSLELGDSALYFCASSTGAETQYFGPGTRLLVL.

Turning to this clone: Compared with germline, one end of the junction differs, possibly owing to a read error. The J gene is TRBJ1-2, the V gene TRBV28, with 9 bases aligning to TRBD1. Germline CDR1 is MDHEN and CDR2 is SYDVKM. The CDR3 totals 15 residues. The CDR3 region is CACSLQGALGYGYTF. The CDR3 DNA follows: TGTGCCTGCAGTTTACAGGGGGCGTTGGGCTATGGCTACACCTTC.

The genes are TRBV28 and TRBJ1-6, with 11 positions matching TRBD1. J lost 10 bases, V lost 8 bases, and 4 bases had no gene match. Germline values: CDR1 MDHEN, CDR2 SYDVKM. The CDR3 is made up of 13 amino acids. The DNA of the CDR3 is TGTGCCAGCCACCGGACAGGGGGCTCACCCCTCCACTTT. Translation: CASHRTGGSPLHF.

J is TRBJ2-1 and V is TRBV27; possibly TRBD2 for D (5 bases). V was pared by 4 bases and J by 2 bases, with 9 bases between. The CDR3 sequence is 14 residues long. CDR1 is MNHEY and CDR2 is SMNVEV in the germline V gene (reference sequence). The CDR3 protein is CASSSGGPYNEQFF. CDR3 DNA sequence: TGTGCCAGCAGTTCCGGCGGGCCCTACAATGAGCAGTTCTTC.

V and J are TRBV5-6 and TRBJ2-7; 11 nucleotides match TRBD1. V shed 2 bases and J 5 bases; nucleotides not matched to a gene: 6. The CDR3 is 15 amino acids. Germline V gene lookup returns CDR1 SGHDT and CDR2 YYEEEE. The CDR3 nucleotides read TGTGCCAGCAGCTTACCGGGACAGGGGGTCCACGAGCAGTACTTC. Its translation: CASSLPGQGVHEQYF.